Below, one TCR beta chain is given with its context. As yet, its antigen is unknown. The source of the sample is a study of shared clonotypes between healthy human individuals. Findings of the study overall: Among several donors, approximately 5% of naive CD4 clonotypes were found in common.

TCRdb's copy holds only in-frame clones and misses some; the assay was immunoSEQ multiplex PCR. The table includes some 1.1 million clones, 70% to 85% detected once. The CDR3 runs to 12 residues. Germline V gene sequence: CDR1 SGHTA, CDR2 FQGNSA. V was clipped by 5 bases and J by 7 bases, with 9 bases between them. The chain joins TRBV7-2 to TRBJ2-1, with D perhaps matching TRBD2 (5 bases). Sequencing was carried out using memory CD4+ T cells from PBMCs. Subset of the sample: CD45RA-negative fraction. This clonotype originated in a man between 18 and 29 years old in good health. Some clones in this sample may be carry-over from other donors' samples. In DNA form, the CDR3 reads TGTGCCAGCAGCATCCGCGGGAATGAGCAGTTCTTC. Protein: CASSIRGNEQFF.